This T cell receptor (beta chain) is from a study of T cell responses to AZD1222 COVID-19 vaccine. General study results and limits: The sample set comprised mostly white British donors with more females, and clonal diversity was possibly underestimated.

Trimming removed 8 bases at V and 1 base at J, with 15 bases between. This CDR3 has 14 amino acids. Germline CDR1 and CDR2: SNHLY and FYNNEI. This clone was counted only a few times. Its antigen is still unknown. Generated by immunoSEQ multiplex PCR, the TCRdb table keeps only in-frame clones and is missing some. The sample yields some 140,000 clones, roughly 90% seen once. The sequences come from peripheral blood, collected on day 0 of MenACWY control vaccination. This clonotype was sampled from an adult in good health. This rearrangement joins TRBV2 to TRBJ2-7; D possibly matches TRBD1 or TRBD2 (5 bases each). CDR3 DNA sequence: TGTGCCAGCGGCAGGGACCTAGTTTCCTACGAGCAGTACTTC. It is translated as CASGRDLVSYEQYF.